This TCR beta chain was obtained from a study of cytomegalovirus exposure and HLA in healthy donors (dated by TCRdb to the late 2010s). General notes on the study: An earlier analysis of approximately 640 of the donors reported about 290 Gb of sequence data and approximately 110 million unique TCR beta sequences from about 179 million T cells. An early release that covered about 600 HLA-typed donors contained approximately 300 gigabases of sequencing data and 70 million to 100 million unique TCR sequences. The genetic ancestry cluster associated with self-reported Caucasian donors included 80% to 90% of the roughly 360 genotyped donors. The aim of the study was to test whether cataloging public T cell receptors could identify signatures of past pathogen exposure. Using immunosequencing, the study profiled T cell repertoires from fewer than 850 subjects and related those repertoires to cytomegalovirus serostatus. Along with the roughly 710-subject first cohort, a separate validation cohort of over a hundred different subjects was used. To predict cytomegalovirus infection status, the study combined high-throughput TCR immunosequencing, statistical association of individual TCRs with disease status, and machine learning. In a later analysis, previously published TCR beta repertoires from fewer than 750 donors were re-analyzed and high-resolution HLA genotyping was added so that TCR occurrence patterns could be studied. Rather than using new phenotypic data, the later analysis identified candidate immune exposures from TCR beta sequences and from how often those sequences occurred across donors. An earlier analysis of approximately 500 of the donors applied high-throughput TCR beta sequencing to assess whether each TCR beta V gene segment acted as functional or pseudogenic. Donor age, sex, ethnicity and CMV serostatus were compiled together with the repertoire data. Genome-wide SNP genotypes for about 65% of the 666 donors were used in a later genetic analysis, which treated that subset as a discovery cohort. Every repertoire in the discovery cohort had been generated on one and the same sequencing platform. Both class I and class II loci were covered by HLA typing, at four-digit resolution. Typing coverage differed by locus: A, B, C, DRB1 and DQB1 were typed in roughly 629-640 donors, DQA1 in 522, DPA1 in some 610, and DPB1 in 472. Because of strong linkage in the cohort, five DR-DQ haplotypes were treated as single units for association and clustering. Across 398 genotyped donors of the cohort, an average of about 220,000 unique TCR beta nucleotide sequences per donor were sequenced, and roughly 18% of those sequences were non-productive. What the research found in general, with its limitations: The study listed 150 to 200 TCR beta chains as associated with cytomegalovirus. Because counts were too low, 15 to 20 rarely observed V segments, including chromosome 9 orphons, were excluded from the earlier analysis of 500 to 700 of the donors. According to a later genetic analysis, donors in an Asian-associated ancestry cluster had fewer N-insertions in productive TCRs than the approximately 710-donor mean. The cohort was sequenced for TCR beta chains only, and without alpha or paired-chain data the features that could be detected were limited. Broadly in line with IMGT annotations, most TCR beta V segments showed up in productive rearrangements about 90% or about 30% of the time in an earlier analysis of under 700 of the donors. In both the original and validation cohorts, the classifier was reported to diagnose cytomegalovirus status with high specificity and sensitivity. When HLA alleles, especially DR and DQ, strongly co-occurred, attributing TCR associations to individual alleles was difficult. Linkage disequilibrium might explain the correlated functional status among segregating V segments, but an unknown experimental factor could not be ruled out. A group of highly shared sequence variants was considered likely to be a technical artifact of the sequencing pipeline. Because the 87-base-pair reads could not distinguish some IMGT-functional V segments, including TRBV6-2 and TRBV6-3, those segments were excluded. Several of the top co-occurrence clusters appeared to be linked to parvovirus B19, influenza, CMV and Epstein-Barr virus, according to a later analysis. In a later analysis, the rate of TCR association differed among HLA loci, with DRB1 alleles having the most associated TCRs and HLA-C alleles having the fewest. The authors suggested that the approach could potentially be generalized to other disease states and immunological phenotypes. A few of the identified cytomegalovirus-associated TCR beta chains were confirmed in vitro to be specific for cytomegalovirus antigens. A further reported finding was that TCR beta sequences accurately predicted the HLA-A and HLA-B alleles for most subjects in the first cohort. While some public TCRs were present in many individuals, most TCR sequences turned up only very rarely across donors. According to a later analysis, most CMV-associated TCR beta chains appeared to be HLA-restricted, and the HLA associations seemed to be driven largely by CMV exposure. CMV serostatus was the only immune exposure information available for the cohort. HLA typing was unavailable for some donors at each locus, so association tests used only the typed subset. In a later genetic analysis, a missense DCLRE1C variant was associated with V-gene and J-gene trimming of TCR beta chains, and the association was replicated in an independent cohort. Roughly uniform sequencing depth across donors was assumed in presence/absence analyses, although this assumption may not hold. In a later analysis, HLA-associated TCR beta chains showed more clonal expansion and lower generation probabilities than non-associated chains that were equally common. Specific HLA alleles were associated with some 15,000 TCR beta sequences at a false discovery rate of 0.05 in a later analysis.

The cohort consisted of 600 or so healthy bone marrow donors. At the time of sampling, all cohort members were nominally healthy, though unrecorded immune exposures were likely present. The donor tested CMV seronegative, placing the donor among the 352 seronegative members of the cohort. A peripheral blood sample was provided by each donor, and peripheral blood mononuclear cells were used for TCR beta sequencing. Genomic DNA extraction from the blood cell samples was performed with the Qiagen DNeasy Blood Extraction Kit. Libraries were built with the immunoSEQ multiplex PCR assay. A mixture of 60 forward primers for TCR Vbeta segments and 13 reverse primers for TCR Jbeta segments was used in the multiplex PCR. The CDR3 region of rearranged TCR beta genes was amplified from genomic DNA by a multiplex PCR assay. On the Illumina HiSeq System, the amplified TCR beta libraries were sequenced as 87-base-pair reads. The study's processing was this. A later analysis counted approximately 76 million unique TCR beta chains across the 666 repertoires, and some 11 million of these chains were shared by at least two donors. To remove PCR and sequencing errors, raw reads were error-corrected and collapsed into unique sequences using a nearest-neighbor algorithm that merged closely related sequences. CDR3 sequences were aligned to IMGT reference sequences to assign V, D and J gene segments. Each retained sequence needed at least a six-nucleotide match to both a V gene segment and a J gene segment. A rearrangement was called productive if the CDR3 had no stop codons and remained in frame with V and J, and every other rearrangement was called non-productive. Following IMGT convention, CDR3 was defined as the stretch from the second conserved V-encoded cysteine to the conserved J-encoded phenylalanine. The earlier analysis of some 550 of the donors excluded any sequence lacking an unambiguous match to a single V gene segment. In an earlier analysis of approximately 610 of the donors, V segments were called functional above 56.7% productive rearrangements and were called segregating when the between-donor standard deviation exceeded 5%. A statistical classification framework was built for diagnosing cytomegalovirus status from the catalog of TCR beta chain sequences. A later analysis assigned V and J genes by comparing TCR nucleotide sequences with IMGT/GENE-DB human TR gene sequences. Using the TCRdist pipeline, a later analysis assigned CDR3 sequences along with most-parsimonious VDJ recombination scenarios. In a later analysis, each TCR beta chain was defined by its CDR3 amino acid sequence together with its V-gene family, and reads lacking a unique V-gene family were excluded. A later analysis removed 550 to 650 highly shared, low-generation-probability nucleotide sequences to deal with suspected cross-contamination and a sequencing artifact. In a later analysis, a clonal expansion index for each public chain was calculated from normalized within-repertoire ranks of inferred template counts. Generation probabilities in a later analysis came from a VDJ recombination model fitted to out-of-frame rearrangements, and those results were checked against IGoR. A later analysis scored TCR-TCR, TCR-HLA and TCR-CMV co-occurrence with hypergeometric tests, applying a repertoire-size bias correction to TCR pairs. To estimate false discovery rates, a later analysis permuted the HLA or CMV assignments 20 times. A later analysis grouped co-occurring TCRs with DBSCAN, adding TCRdist sequence similarity when clustering within HLA-allele-positive subsets. For co-occurrence clustering, repertoires with fewer than 30,000 or more than 120,000 public chains were excluded, along with a handful of repertoires with anomalous nucleotide sharing. TCRdb retrieved this table from immuneACCESS and kept in-frame rearrangements only. Not all clones are present; in checked studies, unresolved V genes account for under half, and no reason is known for the remainder. D and trimming were read from the DNA, whereas the V and J calls and clone size are those reported in that table. The table for this sample lists some 160,000 clones; over 80% of them were counted only once. Clones ranked in the top ten supply over 1.5% of the sample.

CDR1 SGHNT and CDR2 YYREEE were looked up in the germline V gene (reference sequence). Trimming costs V 4 bases and J 2 bases, and their ends lie 21 bases apart. The CDR3 covers 17 residues, taking in both the cysteine and the phenylalanine. The CDR3 DNA has 51 bases and is translated from base 1. For this clone: No antigen is known for it. Base qualities are not at hand, and no much larger clone is one base apart.

The receptor comes from a woman younger than 35 in good health and CMV-seronegative. The sequenced material came from PBMCs. The rearranged chain carries TRBV5-4 and TRBJ1-2; perhaps TRBD1 is the D gene, with 5 bases matching. The DNA reads TGTGCCAGCAGCCCGCAGAATATCCGACAGCCGAACTATGGCTACACCTTC. Its coded protein is CASSPQNIRQPNYGYTF.